This T cell receptor beta chain was captured in a study of blood T cell repertoires in COVID-19. Overall study context: T cells, B-cell-depleted T cells, or PBMCs provided the cDNA or gDNA that served as material.

Original analysis: Reference gene primer amplification gave estimated nucleated cell counts. Sequencing was performed with immunoSEQ multiplex PCR; in TCRdb, only in-frame clones are kept and a portion is missing. Clone size and the V and J calls come from that table; the DNA yielded D and trimming. The sample includes hundreds of thousands of clones, around 83% of them seen just once. This TCR came from a woman between 45 and 65 years old with acute or convalescent COVID-19. Sample: peripheral blood.

CDR3 in amino acids: CASSLQPESPLHF. In nucleotides, the CDR3 is TGTGCCAGCAGCTTGCAACCCGAGTCACCCCTCCACTTT. The chain links TRBV5-5 to TRBJ1-6; D is uncertain. Germline CDR1 is SGHKS and CDR2 is YYEKEE (reference sequence). This CDR3 spans 13 amino acids. V was pared by 1 base and J by 10 bases, with 9 bases between.